This T cell receptor (beta chain) was profiled in a study of blood T cell repertoires in COVID-19. Study overall: Acute and convalescent COVID-19 samples came from the United States, Italy and Spain. From T cells, B-cell-depleted T cells, or PBMCs came the material, which was cDNA or gDNA.

Trimming took 1 base from V and 8 from J, leaving 11 bases between them. Germline V lookup: CDR1 LGHDT, CDR2 YNNKEL (reference sequence). The CDR3 is 13 residues long. Two negative PCRs, clearance, or symptom resolution characterized the recovered Cohort 3 donors. Assay used: immunoSEQ multiplex PCR; TCRdb lists only in-frame clones, some missing. Among approximately 390,000 clones listed, about 87% were seen once. The chain uses TRBV3-1 (or the pseudogene TRBV3-2) and TRBJ1-2; a possible D gene is TRBD1 (5 bases). The clonotype originates from a woman aged 45-65 years who had recovered from COVID-19. Sequencing was done on a sample of PBMCs or T cells enriched from blood (not recorded which). The DNA of the CDR3 is TGTGCCAGCAGCCAAGGGGGCCCATCGGGCTACACCTTC. Its protein product is CASSQGGPSGYTF.